The present entry profiles one TCR beta chain with its context. Its antigen is unknown. The CDR3 spans 19 residues. Unmatched junction bases numbered 10, after V lost 2 bases and J lost 1 base. Germline V gene data show CDR1 as SNHLY and CDR2 as FYNNEI. Sampling times: baseline, cycle 4 day 1, cycle 7 day 1. This entry comes from a study of OX40 agonist ivuxolimab in advanced cancers. Study-level information: The study reported partial responses in three patients: one hepatocellular carcinoma, two cutaneous melanoma.

The repertoire was sequenced with immunoSEQ multiplex PCR; TCRdb's copy has only in-frame clones and lacks some. Of around 66,000 clones listed, roughly 85% are singletons. Study results and limitations: A proportion of nonresponders additionally exhibited low normalized T-cell clonal expansion. By week 6 at 0.1 to 3.0 mg/kg, blood CD4+ and CD8+ T cells had expanded clonally.

The material sequenced was CD4+ or CD8+ T cells sorted from blood, taken in a trial of the OX40 agonist ivuxolimab. The TCR sequence derives from an adult with an advanced solid tumor such as melanoma, head and neck, liver or kidney cancer. The genes are TRBV2 and TRBJ2-6; 8 bases align to TRBD1. The CDR3: CASSETRQGTLSGANVLTF. CDR3 DNA: TGTGCCAGCAGTGAAACGAGACAGGGGACATTATCTGGGGCCAACGTCCTGACTTTC.